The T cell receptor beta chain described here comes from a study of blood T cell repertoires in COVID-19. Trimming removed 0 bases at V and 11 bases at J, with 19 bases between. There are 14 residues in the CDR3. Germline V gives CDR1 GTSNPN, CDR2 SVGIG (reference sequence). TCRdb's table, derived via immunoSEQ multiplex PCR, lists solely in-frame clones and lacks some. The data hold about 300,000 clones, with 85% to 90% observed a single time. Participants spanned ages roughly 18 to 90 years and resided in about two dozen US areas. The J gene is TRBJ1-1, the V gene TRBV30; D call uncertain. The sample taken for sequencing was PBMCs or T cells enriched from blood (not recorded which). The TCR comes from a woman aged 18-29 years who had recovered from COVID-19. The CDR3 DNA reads TGTGCCTGGAGTGTACGAGGGCAGATTAGGATCGCTTTCTTT. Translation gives CAWSVRGQIRIAFF.